This T cell receptor (beta chain) was recovered during a study of blood T cell repertoires in COVID-19 (TCRdb year 2020). With regard to the full study: Collaborator samples came from the United States, Italy and Spain and covered acute and convalescent phases of COVID-19. The material from the prospective study consisted of cDNA or gDNA derived from T cells, B-cell-depleted T cells, or PBMCs. The dataset comprised deeply sampled blood TCRbeta repertoires from subjects exposed to, actively infected with, or recovered from COVID-19. The repertoires were released in a freely available public database intended as a resource for research on the immune response to SARS-CoV-2. Samples were obtained from the ongoing ImmuneRACE study (first 160 participants) and from over 1,000 subjects provided by 6 global collaborators. A de-identified subject ID, COVID-19 status, age in years and sex were almost always included in the sample metadata. Where available, HLA class I and class II types were taken from metadata supplied by the sample provider and were not determined by assay-based typing. Overall study outcomes, separate from this receptor: How much clinical and demographic metadata was included differed by source and by participant, and the metadata was provided uncurated.

The CDR3 holds 13 amino acids from the cysteine to the phenylalanine. Just the 39-base CDR3 DNA is kept, in frame starting at base 1. Germline trimming amounts to 4 bases on V and 6 bases on J, with 3 as the count of junction bases outside the gene matches. The germline V gene supplies CDR1 SGHTS and CDR2 YDEGEE. Collaborating institutions collected whole blood in K2EDTA tubes following their own protocols. Collaborator samples were shipped for TCRbeta analysis as frozen whole blood, isolated PBMCs, or DNA extracted from either sample type. TCRbeta CDR3 regions were amplified from genomic DNA by means of the immunoSEQ Assay, a bias-controlled multiplex PCR. The authors' analysis ran thus. Within the assay, amplification of reference gene primers was used to estimate how many nucleated cells each sample contained. To quantify the absolute abundance of each unique TCRbeta CDR3 rearrangement, sequence reads were collapsed and filtered. Productive Simpson clonality was computed per sample as the square root of Simpson's diversity index over productive rearrangements. This is the immuneACCESS table as TCRdb keeps it, with only in-frame sequences that have V and J called. A part of the clones is gone; compared with another copy, unresolved V genes explain less than half, and the rest is unexplained. V, J and clone size reflect that table, while D and trimming were determined from the DNA. This sample has approximately 140,000 clones in its table, and 80% to 90% of those were observed once. Clones ranked in the top ten supply around 35% of the sample.

Notes on this clone: The antigen it binds to is not known. Base qualities are not recorded, but no much larger clone differs from it by a single base.

Sequencing was performed on peripheral blood. This TCR derives from a human donor in a cohort sampled during active COVID-19. The chain couples TRBV5-8 to TRBJ1-5; a stretch of 8 junction bases matches TRBD1. Here is the DNA: TGTGCCAGCAGCAGGACAGGGAGTCAGCCCCAGCATTTT. It encodes CASSRTGSQPQHF.